This entry features one TCR beta chain sequence. The antigen is unknown. The sample has other DNA sequences that encode this CDR3 too. CD4+ cells underwent separation, giving CD45RA+ naive and CD45RA-negative memory subsets. The record originates from a study of shared clonotypes between healthy human individuals. The CDR3 is 11 amino acids. Trimming pared 5 bases from V and 1 base from J, leaving 3 bases between. The V gene's germline CDR1 is SEHNR and CDR2 FQNEAQ (reference sequence). Study-wide findings and caveats: When compared with the clonotypes that were shared by all four sorted-subset donors, the non-shared clonotypes turned out to have lower generation probabilities.

Each subset's genomic DNA was split evenly across several immunoSEQ plates. The repertoire was sequenced with immunoSEQ multiplex PCR; TCRdb's copy has only in-frame clones and lacks some. This table has millions of clones, 90% to 95% appearing once. Sequences were obtained from naive CD4+ T cells sorted from blood. Subset reported: CD45RA+ positively selected. The TCR comes from a man between 18 and 29 years old in good health. The V call is TRBV7-9, the J call TRBJ2-7, with D hard to call. Here the CDR3 reads CASSHSYEQYF. The DNA of the CDR3 is TGTGCCAGCAGCCATTCCTACGAGCAGTACTTC.